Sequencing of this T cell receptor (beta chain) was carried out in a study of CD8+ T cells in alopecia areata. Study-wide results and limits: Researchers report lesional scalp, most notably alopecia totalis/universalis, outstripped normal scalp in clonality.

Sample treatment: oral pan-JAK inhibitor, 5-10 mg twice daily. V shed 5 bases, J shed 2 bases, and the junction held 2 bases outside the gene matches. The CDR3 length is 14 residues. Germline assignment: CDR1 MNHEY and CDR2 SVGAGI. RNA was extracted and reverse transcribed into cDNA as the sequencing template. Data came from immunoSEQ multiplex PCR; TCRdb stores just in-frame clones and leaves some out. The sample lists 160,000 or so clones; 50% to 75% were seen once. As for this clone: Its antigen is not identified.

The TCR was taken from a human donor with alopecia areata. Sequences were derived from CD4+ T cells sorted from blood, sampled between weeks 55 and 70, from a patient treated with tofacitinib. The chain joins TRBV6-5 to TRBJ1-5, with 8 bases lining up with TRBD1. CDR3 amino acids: CASSPTGGNQPQHF. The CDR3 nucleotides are TGTGCCAGCAGTCCGACAGGGGGCAATCAGCCCCAGCATTTT.